The 14 T cell receptor beta chains listed next were all sequenced from one sample in a study of T cell clonality in common variable immunodeficiency. Method: immunoSEQ multiplex PCR; TCRdb's copy keeps in-frame clones and lacks some. The specimen has approximately 30,000 clones, none found just once. Which antigens these TCRs recognize remains unknown. Points from the study as a whole: In common variable immunodeficiency, TCR beta chains reportedly carried fewer deletions and N-nucleotide insertions.

The sequenced sample consisted of peripheral blood mononuclear cells. The receptor source for this set is a human donor with common variable immunodeficiency.

On this clone: The read terminates 3 residues ahead of where the CDR3 ends, so the germline J gene completes it. The V gene is TRBV2, the J gene TRBJ2-2; 9 bases are a match to TRBD2. The CDR3 loop spans 15 amino acids. CDR1 is SNHLY, CDR2 FYNNEI, per germline. V lost 11 bases to trimming and J lost 6 bases; unmatched junction nucleotides: 13. CDR3 in amino acids: CAAIPDLAGSGELFF. The sequenced part of the CDR3 DNA is TGTGCCGCGATCCCCGACCTAGCGGGGTCCGGGGAG.

A few counts support this clone. Sequencing ends 3 residues short of the CDR3 end; the germline J gene provides the rest. The chain joins TRBV7-3 to TRBJ2-3, with 13 bases lining up with TRBD2. CDR1 SGHTA and CDR2 FQGTGA come from the germline V gene. This CDR3 spans 15 amino acids. V lost 5 bases and J lost 5; bases outside the gene matches: 4. The DNA read from the CDR3 is TGTGCCAGCAGCAGACTAGCGGGGGGCAGAGATACG. It translates to CASSRLAGGRDT. In full, the CDR3 is CASSRLAGGRDTQYF.

A word on this clone: The read comes to an end 3 residues before the CDR3 does, leaving the germline J gene to fill in the end. The V call is TRBV7-9, the J call TRBJ2-5, with 7 bases that match TRBD2. The CDR3 is 15 residues long. From germline, CDR1 is SEHNR and CDR2 FQNEAQ (reference sequence). V lost 7 bases and J lost 1; bases outside the gene matches: 9. CDR3 bases read: TGTGCCAGCACCCCCGGGACGGGGGGCCAAGAGACC. This sequence encodes CASTPGTGGQET. The whole CDR3 reads CASTPGTGGQETQYF.

This clone came up many times. The CDR3 goes on 3 residues after the read ends, and that part is filled in from the germline J gene. The rearrangement joins TRBV19 to TRBJ2-1; 10 bases fit TRBD2. Trimming at V came to 1 base and at J to 9 bases, leaving 12 bases not matched to a gene. The CDR3 has 17 residues. Germline V CDR1 and CDR2: LNHDA, SQIVND (reference sequence). CDR3 bases read: TGTGCCAGTAGTATAGTCCCATGGCTAGCGGGGGTACGTGAG. It yields the protein CASSIVPWLAGVRE. The entire CDR3 sequence reads CASSIVPWLAGVREQFF.

Concerning this clone itself: The read falls 3 residues short of the CDR3 end, and the missing part is taken from the germline J gene. The rearrangement uses TRBV20-1 and TRBJ2-1, with 10 positions matching TRBD2. There are 14 residues in the CDR3. Germline CDR1 DFQATT, CDR2 SNEGSKA (reference sequence). V lost 3 bases to trimming and J lost 6 bases; unmatched junction nucleotides: 5. CDR3 DNA, as far as it was read: TGCAGTGCTAGGACTAGCGGGCGCCTCAATGAG. As protein: CSARTSGRLNE. The whole CDR3 sequence is CSARTSGRLNEQFF.

This clone was detected ten times or more. Read data end 3 residues before the CDR3 end; the end is taken from the germline J gene. The rearrangement uses TRBV20-1 and TRBJ1-5; the match to TRBD1 covers 10 bases. V gave up 6 bases and J gave up 3 bases; unmatched junction bases: 14. The CDR3 spans 17 residues. Germline CDR1 and CDR2: DFQATT and SNEGSKA (reference sequence). The DNA read from the CDR3 is TGCAGTGCACCGACAGGGGGCGCGGAAGGGATCAATCAGCCC. Translating it yields CSAPTGGAEGINQP. The whole CDR3 region reads CSAPTGGAEGINQPQHF.

This clone was detected only a few times. The sequenced CDR3 bases are TGTGCCAGCAGTTATTTTGGAGGGTATGGC. Protein: CASSYFGGYG. In full, the CDR3 reads CASSYFGGYGYTF. The chain combines TRBV6-2 or TRBV6-3 with TRBJ1-2; D is unresolved. The CDR3 end falls 3 residues outside the read, so it is completed with the germline J gene. Trimming cost V 3 bases and J 5 bases, with 10 bases left between them. The V gene's germline CDR1 is MNHEY and CDR2 SVGEGT. The CDR3 extends over 13 amino acids.

For this clone: Read sequence stops 3 residues before the CDR3 end, and the germline J gene provides the missing end. The chain couples TRBV7-2 to TRBJ2-3; D is ambiguous. The V end was cut by 0 bases, the J end by 6 bases, with 16 bases between. This CDR3 is 16 amino acids long. From germline, CDR1 is SGHTA and CDR2 FQGNSA. CDR3 bases read: TGTGCCAGCAGCTTAGCCGGTACCCTATTCGCGGATACG. Translation gives CASSLAGTLFADT. The full CDR3 is CASSLAGTLFADTQYF.

This clone showed up just a few times. The CDR3 end falls 3 residues outside the read, so it is completed with the germline J gene. The chain joins TRBV5-1 to TRBJ1-1, with 9 bases identical to TRBD1. Germline lookup yields CDR1 SGHRS and CDR2 YFSETQ. The CDR3 is made up of 16 amino acids. The J segment lost 5 bases and the V segment lost 4 bases, leaving 12 bases of the junction unmatched. The DNA read from the CDR3 is TGCGCCAGCAGCCTTGGACAGGGGTTCCTTGTGACTGAA. It is translated as CASSLGQGFLVTE. The full-length CDR3 reads as CASSLGQGFLVTEAFF.

A note on this clone: The read gets to within 3 residues of the CDR3 end, and the germline J gene fills in the rest. This specimen includes other DNA sequences encoding the same CDR3. The chain carries TRBV6-4 and TRBJ1-2; tentative D call: TRBD1 (6 bases). CDR3 length equals 13 residues. The germline CDR1 and CDR2 sequences are MRHNA and SNTAGT. The CDR3 region is CASSDSEGGGYTF. The sequenced part of the CDR3 DNA is TGTGCCAGCAGTGACTCAGAAGGGGGAGGC.

With respect to this clone: The read ends 3 residues shy of where the CDR3 ends; the end is completed using the germline J gene. The genes are TRBV18 and TRBJ2-7, with 7 bases that match TRBD1. Germline CDR1 KGHSH, CDR2 LQKENI. The V gene end was trimmed by 4 bases and the J gene end by 0 bases; junction bases not matched to a gene: 21. The CDR3 has 20 amino acids. The part of the CDR3 DNA that was read is TGTGCCAGCTCACTACTCCCGGGACAGCCATACCATTCTGGCTCCTACGAG. This translates into CASSLLPGQPYHSGSYE. The full CDR3 is CASSLLPGQPYHSGSYEQYF.

To note about this clone: The CDR3 is cut off 3 residues early in the read; its end comes from the germline J gene. J is TRBJ2-2 and V is TRBV19; 10 bases are a match to TRBD1. CDR3 length: 16 residues. The germline gives CDR1 LNHDA, CDR2 SQIVND (reference sequence). V dropped 7 bases and J dropped 6; count of bases not matched to a gene: 11. The covered CDR3 bases are TGTGCCAGTAACCTCCGGGACAGGGGTTTCGCCGGGGAG. Its protein is CASNLRDRGFAGE. The full CDR3 is CASNLRDRGFAGELFF.

This clone was counted between two and nine times. The CDR3 extends 3 residues past the end of the read, so its final part is completed from the germline J gene. The chain links TRBV7-8 to TRBJ2-4; TRBD2 aligns across 7 bases. The CDR3 spans 15 residues. The germline gives CDR1 SGHVS, CDR2 FQNEAQ. V dropped 4 bases and J dropped 8; count of bases not matched to a gene: 11. CDR3 region: CASSSVGGEGDIQYF. CDR3 DNA (partial): TGTGCCAGCAGCTCGGTGGGGGGGGAGGGCGACATT.

This clone was seen a few times. Read data end 3 residues before the CDR3 end; the end is taken from the germline J gene. This chain links TRBV7-9 with TRBJ2-7; possible D gene TRBD1, 5 bases. CDR1 and CDR2 (germline): SEHNR, FQNEAQ (reference sequence). The CDR3 has 12 residues. The V and J ends lost 7 bases and 5 bases respectively, with 12 bases between them. The sequenced part of the CDR3 DNA is TGTGCCAGCACTTTCACAGGAAACGAG. The encoded protein is CASTFTGNE. The complete CDR3 protein is CASTFTGNEQYF.